The T cell receptor (beta chain) described here comes from a study of graft-versus-host responses after intestinal transplantation. Findings of the study overall: GvH clones detected in recipient marrow included some appearing first in ileum or blood. High graft-versus-host to host-versus-graft clonal ratios were found in allografts of patients who had graft-donor T cell macrochimerism.

As regards this clone: The antigen is undetermined.

TCRdb's table, derived via immunoSEQ multiplex PCR, lists solely in-frame clones and lacks some. The sample shows tens of thousands of clones, more than 70% of them seen only once. CDR1 is SQVTM, CDR2 ANQGSEA, per germline. There are 10 residues in the CDR3. V lost 7 bases to trimming and J lost 5 bases, with 6 bases between them. The chain carries TRBV29-1 and TRBJ2-1, with TRBD2 as a possible D gene (6 bases). Sequences were derived from unstimulated CD8+ T cells sorted from spleen or lymph node cells, sampled before intestinal transplant. The source is a human donor who received an intestinal transplant. The CDR3 DNA follows: TGCAGCGGGAGGGACAATGAGCAGTTCTTC. Protein sequence: CSGRDNEQFF.